What follows describes a single TCR beta chain. The antigen is unknown. This specimen belongs to a study of identifying expanded T cells in peripheral blood. Study-level points and caveats: Variance in clone template counts between approximately two-week samples significantly increased with total template count across all healthy donors. About 1.3 clones differed between technical replicates, versus about 16 and 19 over time.

CDR3 size: 12 residues. The germline V gene has CDR1 SQVTM and CDR2 ANQGSEA. With 2 bases removed from V and 8 bases from J, the gap between germline ends came to 11 bases. Only in-frame clones appear in the TCRdb table, and some are missing; sequencing was by immunoSEQ multiplex PCR. The profile shows 97,000 or so clones, about nine tenths of them singletons. Material for sequencing was blood. The sequence was collected from a person aged 18 to 70 in good health. The rearrangement uses TRBV29-1 and TRBJ2-3, with D unclear. In nucleotides, the CDR3 is TGCAGCGTTGAACAGTTTAGGAGTACGCAGTATTTT. Amino acids: CSVEQFRSTQYF.